This record covers a single T cell receptor (beta chain). Trimming removed 2 bases from V and 2 bases from J, with 1 base in between. Germline V gives CDR1 SGHVS, CDR2 FNYEAQ. The CDR3 is 12 residues long. Some clones are missing from TCRdb's copy, which holds only in-frame ones; the method was immunoSEQ multiplex PCR. There are 80,000 to 100,000 clones in the sample; roughly 92% occur only once, and about 2.9% lies in the top ten. This entry belongs to a study of control samples from healthy donors and cancer patients. This receptor was taken from a human donor in good health. The donor label of this sample is uncertain. The sample consisted of blood. The chain has TRBV7-6 and TRBJ2-1, with D hard to call. The CDR3 loop is CASSLPYNEQFF. The CDR3 bases are TGTGCCAGCAGCTTACCCTACAATGAGCAGTTCTTC.